Presented here are 18 T cell receptor beta chains from one specimen sequenced in a study of regulatory T cells in long-lasting Graves disease. Investigators prepared the TCR beta libraries by applying iRepertoire HTBI primers and Arm-PCR of CDR3 regions. Each CDR3 protein is one row after TCRdb ran MiXCR on the multiplex PCR reads. The sample carries a few hundred thousand distinct CDR3 sequences, roughly a quarter recorded once. The time point denotes: persistent/refractory GD, antithyroid drugs over 5 years with positive TRAb. PBMCs were the source of the RNA used for TCR sequencing. Sequenced material: peripheral blood mononuclear cells (PBMCs), taken when the disease was refractory, from a patient treated with antithyroid drugs. The receptors originated from a female donor with Graves disease.

This clonotype was detected only a few times. This sequence joins TRBV5-5 and TRBJ2-7; TRBD1 or TRBD2 may be the D gene (6 bases each). The V and J ends lost 2 bases and 2 bases respectively, with 14 bases between them. Germline-derived CDR1 and CDR2 are SGHKS and YYEKEE (reference sequence). The CDR3 totals 15 residues. Written as DNA, the CDR3 is TGTGCCAGCAGCTTCAGTCAGGGGAGGACCTACGAGCAGTACTTC. Translated: CASSFSQGRTYEQYF.

The rearrangement joins TRBV30 to TRBJ2-7; D unresolved. V was clipped by 0 bases and J by 5 bases, with 11 bases between them. The length of the CDR3 is 13 residues. Per germline, CDR1 GTSNPN and CDR2 SVGIG (reference sequence). The CDR3 protein is CAWSVNVVDEQYF. Written as DNA, the CDR3 is TGTGCCTGGAGTGTAAATGTCGTCGACGAGCAGTACTTC.

The chain joins TRBV5-1 to TRBJ1-3, with TRBD1 as a possible D gene (6 bases). Looked up from germline, CDR1 is SGHRS and CDR2 is YFSETQ. The V end lost 0 bases, the J end lost 0 bases, and 13 bases lay between the germline ends. This CDR3 contains 17 residues. The CDR3 DNA follows: TGCGCCAGCAGCTTGGATGGGGGCATAAGCTCTGGAAACACCATATATTTT. It translates to CASSLDGGISSGNTIYF.

This clonotype was counted many times. The chain couples TRBV2 to TRBJ1-1, with D perhaps matching TRBD1 (6 bases). The CDR3 runs 14 residues. CDR1 is SNHLY and CDR2 is FYNNEI in the germline V gene. The V end was cut by 6 bases, the J end by 2 bases, with 13 bases between. CDR3 nucleotides: TGTGCCAGCAGCCGGACAGTGGGCAACACTGAAGCTTTCTTT. Its protein is CASSRTVGNTEAFF.

This clonotype was seen at least ten times. The chain uses TRBV15 and TRBJ2-7, with TRBD1 identical over 7 bases. CDR3 length: 14 amino acids. Germline assignment: CDR1 LNHNV and CDR2 YYDKDF (reference sequence). The V gene end was trimmed by 4 bases and the J gene end by 3 bases; junction bases not matched to a gene: 6. CDR3 loop: CATSKGGQDYEQYF. The CDR3 region has the DNA TGTGCCACCAGCAAAGGAGGACAGGACTACGAGCAGTACTTC.

This clonotype was counted ten times or more. V is TRBV7-2 and J is TRBJ1-2; 9 bases match TRBD1. From germline, CDR1 is SGHTA and CDR2 FQGNSA. This CDR3 contains 13 residues. J lost 7 bases, V lost 6 bases, and 6 bases had no gene match. The DNA of the CDR3 is TGTGCCAGCAGGACGACAGGGGGGTTTGGCTACACCTTC. Its translation: CASRTTGGFGYTF. Supplemented by reference TRBV7-2 and TRBJ1-2, the full variable domain reads GAGVSQSPSNKVTEKGKDVELRCDPISGHTALYWYRQSLGQGLEFLIYFQGNSAPDKSGLPSDRFSAERTGGSVSTLTIQRTQQEDSAVYLCASRTTGGFGYTFGSGTRLTVV.

This clonotype has ten or more counts. This chain connects TRBV20-1 to TRBJ1-5; 7 nucleotides line up with TRBD1. There are 14 residues in the CDR3. V lost 0 bases to trimming and J lost 6 bases; unmatched junction nucleotides: 5. Germline V gives CDR1 DFQATT, CDR2 SNEGSKA (reference sequence). The CDR3 DNA reads as TGCAGTGCTAGAGAAGGGGGCGCGTTTCAGCCCCAGCATTTT. It translates to CSAREGGAFQPQHF.

The CDR3 loop is CASSLEPRASGSGGELFF. In nucleotides, the CDR3 is TGTGCCAGCAGTTTAGAACCCCGGGCTAGCGGTTCCGGCGGGGAGCTGTTTTTT. The V gene is TRBV12-3 or TRBV12-4, the J gene TRBJ2-2, with 7 bases fitting TRBD2. The CDR3 length is 18 residues. V shed 1 base, J shed 7 bases, and the junction held 15 bases outside the gene matches.

This clonotype was found many times. The V and J genes are TRBV7-3 and TRBJ2-2, with 10 nucleotides matching TRBD1. Germline CDR1 SGHTA, CDR2 FQGTGA. This CDR3 region has 15 residues. Germline trimming cut 7 bases from V and 3 bases from J; bases unmatched to any gene: 5. The CDR3 loop is CASTGTGADTGELFF. As DNA, the CDR3 is TGTGCCAGCACCGGGACAGGGGCCGACACCGGGGAGCTGTTTTTT.

There are many counts of this clonotype. This chain joins TRBV6-1 and TRBJ2-7; TRBD2 matches 7 bases. This CDR3 spans 14 amino acids. The V gene's germline CDR1 is MNHNS and CDR2 SASEGT. Trimming removed 3 bases from V and 2 bases from J; junction bases left unmatched: 4. The CDR3 loop is CASSDHGRPYEQYF. The CDR3 nucleotides read TGTGCCAGCAGTGATCACGGGAGGCCCTACGAGCAGTACTTC.

This clonotype has only a few counts. The V gene is TRBV7-2, the J gene TRBJ2-5, with D uncertain. Germline lookup yields CDR1 SGHTA and CDR2 FQGNSA. Trimming took 2 bases from V and 2 from J, leaving 12 bases between them. The CDR3 spans 15 residues. The CDR3 protein is CASSLRRQEQETQYF. DNA for the CDR3: TGTGCCAGCAGCTTAAGGCGGCAGGAGCAAGAGACCCAGTACTTC.

This clonotype was detected a few times. V gene TRBV7-2 combines with J gene TRBJ2-3; possibly TRBD2 for D (6 bases). CDR3 size: 16 residues. The V gene's germline CDR1 is SGHTA and CDR2 FQGNSA. V was pared by 4 bases and J by 1 base, with 15 bases between. Written as DNA, the CDR3 is TGTGCCAGCAGCTGGCCTCGGAGGGATCGCACAGATACGCAGTATTTT. This gives the protein CASSWPRRDRTDTQYF.

This clonotype has only a few counts. The V call is TRBV6-2 or TRBV6-3, the J call TRBJ2-2; 7 bases line up with TRBD2. This CDR3 contains 16 residues. J lost 1 base, V lost 5 bases, and 7 bases had no gene match. Germline CDR1 is MNHEY and CDR2 is SVGEGT. The CDR3 bases are TGTGCCAGCAGTCCTATAACTAGCGTGAACACCGGGGAGCTGTTTTTT. Translating gives CASSPITSVNTGELFF.

This clonotype was counted only a few times. The V gene is TRBV7-2, the J gene TRBJ1-2; D gene unclear. The CDR3 runs to 16 residues. V was clipped by 2 bases and J by 4 bases, with 17 bases between them. Looked up from germline, CDR1 is SGHTA and CDR2 is FQGNSA. Written as DNA, the CDR3 is TGTGCCAGCAGCTTAACCGATTGGGCGATGAGCTATGGCTACACCTTC. This codes for CASSLTDWAMSYGYTF.

CDR3 in DNA: TGTGCCGGGACAGGGATGAACTATGGCTACACCTTC. This encodes CAGTGMNYGYTF. The rearrangement uses TRBV30 and TRBJ1-2, with 9 bases fitting TRBD1. Trimming cost V 8 bases and J 2 bases; bases outside gene matches: 3. The germline CDR1 and CDR2 sequences are GTSNPN and SVGIG (reference sequence). The CDR3 spans 12 residues.

This clonotype appeared a few times. V and J are TRBV2 and TRBJ2-3; 13 bases are shared with TRBD2. Unmatched junction bases numbered 6, after V lost 6 bases and J lost 6 bases. Germline V gene lookup returns CDR1 SNHLY and CDR2 FYNNEI. There are 15 residues in the CDR3. CDR3: CASSGLAGEADTQYF. The CDR3 nucleotides are TGTGCCAGCAGCGGACTAGCGGGAGAGGCGGATACGCAGTATTTT.

Only a few counts were recorded for this clonotype. This rearrangement joins TRBV12-5 to TRBJ1-1; D is unclear. V lost 3 bases and J 6 bases, leaving 8 bases between the germline ends. The CDR3 is 12 residues long. The germline CDR1 and CDR2 sequences are LGHNT and FRNRAP. CDR3 sequence reads: CASGFEEAEAFF. For the CDR3, the DNA is TGTGCTAGTGGTTTTGAGGAAGCTGAAGCTTTCTTT. Using reference TRBV12-5 and TRBJ1-1 for the parts outside the CDR3, the full variable domain is DARVTQTPRHKVTEMGQEVTMRCQPILGHNTVFWYRQTMMQGLELLAYFRNRAPLDDSGMPKDRFSAEMPDATLATLKIQPSEPRDSAVYFCASGFEEAEAFFGQGTRLTVV.

The chain carries TRBV28 and TRBJ2-7; TRBD2 matches 9 bases. This CDR3 has 19 residues. V lost 7 bases, J lost 5 bases, and 24 bases stayed unmatched. The germline CDR1 and CDR2 sequences are MDHEN and SYDVKM. CDR3 protein: CASNKVGGRSGRPVHEQYF. CDR3 coding DNA: TGTGCCAGCAATAAGGTGGGGGGACGCAGCGGGAGGCCGGTCCACGAGCAGTACTTC.